This TCR beta chain was captured in a study of long-term antiretroviral therapy in people with HIV. Findings of the study overall: CDR3 lengths in HIV samples spanned a narrower range than controls. Repertoire dominance by clones expanded before ART was seen at all time points.

About this clone: No antigen is known for it.

Looked up from germline, CDR1 is LNHDA and CDR2 is SQIVND (reference sequence). Trimming stripped 5 bases from V and 6 bases from J, with 8 bases between. This CDR3 comprises 11 residues. The authors ran the immunoSEQ assay, v3.0, at survey level. Per-sample sequencing targets were roughly 40,000-55,000 T-cell genomes. Sequencing was performed with immunoSEQ multiplex PCR; in TCRdb, only in-frame clones are kept and a portion is missing. The repertoire holds more than 35,000 clones, over 80% seen once, with over 4% in the top ten. In the United States, treatment was given to all participants with HIV.

This specimen was unsorted PBMCs, taken 1.5 years after starting antiretroviral therapy. The TCR was taken from a man aged 18 to 29 with HIV. This chain links TRBV19 with TRBJ2-7, with D possibly TRBD2 on 6 matching bases. CDR3 sequence (DNA): TGTGCCAGTAGTGACGGGAGCGAGCAGTACTTC. Translating gives CASSDGSEQYF.